These T cell receptor beta chains were read from a single sample in a study of blood T cells in healthy people across ages. Via MiXCR, TCRdb re-called the 5' RACE reads, giving one row per CDR3 protein. The data contain more than 650,000 distinct CDR3 sequences, about 20% of them singletons. Sequenced input: blood. The receptors derive from a man aged 65 to 85 in good health. Each CDR3 is given with its conserved first and last residue. D genes are given only for firm matches. Not all rows give a size; the values are once, few, many and, for expanded clones, a class.

j_call | clone_size | v_call | d_call | cdr3_aa | cdr3_nt
TRBJ1-3 | few | TRBV12-3/TRBV12-4 | NA | CASSLGRFSGNTIYF | TGTGCCAGCAGTTTAGGGCGGTTCTCTGGAAACACCATATATTTT
TRBJ1-2 | NA | TRBV5-1 | NA | CASSLEAGAVGYTF | TGCGCCAGCAGCTTGGAGGCAGGGGCTGTTGGCTACACCTTC
TRBJ1-5 | NA | TRBV7-2 | NA | CASRPESGGNQPQHF | TGTGCCAGCAGACCCGAATCGGGGGGCAATCAGCCCCAGCATTTT
TRBJ1-5 | NA | TRBV7-6 | NA | CASSLGPRDQPQHF | TGTGCCAGCAGCTTGGGCCCCCGCGATCAGCCCCAGCATTTT
TRBJ1-1 | few | TRBV3-1 | NA | CASSQDRGRPEAFF | TGTGCCAGCAGCCAAGATAGGGGCCGACCTGAAGCTTTCTTT
TRBJ1-1 | NA | TRBV29-1 | NA | CSVGAGGQGTEAFF | TGCAGCGTGGGCGCGGGGGGCCAAGGCACTGAAGCTTTCTTT
TRBJ1-2 | few | TRBV10-3 | TRBD1 | CAISESGGAVGYTF | TGTGCCATCAGTGAGTCAGGGGGCGCGGTTGGCTACACCTTC
TRBJ2-3 | NA | TRBV21-1 | NA | CASSKVSYRGQDTQYF | TGTGCCAGCAGCAAAGTTTCGTACAGGGGGCAAGATACGCAGTATTTT
TRBJ2-3 | few | TRBV9 | NA | CASSQGAGSEDTQYF | TGTGCCAGCAGCCAAGGGGCAGGGTCAGAGGATACGCAGTATTTT
TRBJ2-3 | NA | TRBV20-1 | NA | CSARGDLSTDTQYF | TGCAGTGCTAGAGGTGATCTATCCACAGATACGCAGTATTTT
TRBJ2-3 | NA | TRBV28 | NA | CASSSRVGTDTQYF | TGTGCCAGCAGTTCCCGGGTGGGCACAGATACGCAGTATTTT
TRBJ1-2 | NA | TRBV28 | NA | CATQIPRGANYGYTF | TGTGCCACCCAAATCCCCAGAGGAGCGAACTATGGCTACACCTTC
TRBJ1-2 | few | TRBV5-1 | NA | CASSSLQGSFYGYTF | TGCGCCAGCAGCTCATTACAGGGAAGTTTTTATGGCTACACCTTC
TRBJ1-2 | NA | TRBV2 | NA | CASRELSGYTF | TGTGCCAGCCGTGAACTATCGGGCTACACCTTC
TRBJ1-2 | NA | TRBV3-1 | NA | CASSWSVRSAVGYTF | TGTGCCAGCAGCTGGAGCGTCCGGTCGGCGGTCGGCTACACCTTC
TRBJ2-1 | many | TRBV28 | TRBD2 | CASSFRGGPYNEQFF | TGTGCCAGCAGTTTTCGCGGGGGGCCCTACAATGAGCAGTTCTTC
TRBJ1-4 | NA | TRBV20-1 | NA | CSARDRTLFGKLFF | TGCAGTGCTAGAGATCGGACATTATTCGGAAAACTGTTTTTT
TRBJ1-5 | NA | TRBV3-1 | NA | CASSQGKDKPQHF | TGTGCCAGCAGCCAAGGCAAGGATAAGCCCCAGCATTTT
TRBJ2-1 | many | TRBV7-6 | NA | CASSLRGTDYNEQFF | TGTGCCAGCAGCTTACGGGGGACAGACTACAATGAGCAGTTCTTC
TRBJ2-5 | NA | TRBV18 | TRBD1 | CASSAGTEIETQYF | TGTGCCAGCTCAGCCGGGACAGAGATAGAGACCCAGTACTTC
TRBJ2-1 | NA | TRBV12-3/TRBV12-4 | NA | CASRYRESSYNEQFF | TGTGCCAGCAGGTACAGGGAGAGCTCCTACAATGAGCAGTTCTTC
TRBJ2-4 | NA | TRBV20-1 | NA | CSARQGGRDIQYF | TGCAGTGCTCGACAGGGAGGAAGGGACATTCAGTACTTC
TRBJ2-1 | few | TRBV5-1 | NA | CASSLGAEIPYNEQFF | TGCGCCAGCAGCCTTGGAGCGGAGATTCCCTACAATGAGCAGTTCTTC
TRBJ1-1 | NA | TRBV5-1 | TRBD1 | CSSSPDGQGGQAFF | TGCTCCAGCAGCCCGGACGGACAGGGGGGACAAGCTTTCTTT
TRBJ1-5 | NA | TRBV20-1 | NA | CSARAQGNQPQHF | TGCAGTGCTAGAGCTCAGGGAAATCAGCCCCAGCATTTT
TRBJ2-1 | NA | TRBV6-2/TRBV6-3 | TRBD2 | CASSYGTSGRASYNEQFF | TGTGCCAGCAGTTACGGGACTAGCGGGAGAGCTTCCTACAATGAGCAGTTCTTC